This entry lists 4 T cell receptor beta chains sequenced from one sample in a study of T-cell memory formation after mild COVID-19. TCRdb recomputed calls from the 5' RACE reads with MiXCR, one row per CDR3 protein. The table records around 90,000 distinct CDR3 sequences, about 13% of them present only once. Sequenced: PBMCs or a T cell subset sorted from them (not recorded which). The source is an adult woman who had mild COVID-19 (a few samples of this study predate the infection). Cell type and time point are not known.

V usage is TRBV7-2 and J usage is TRBJ2-2, with D maybe TRBD2 (6 bases). Germline loops: CDR1 SGHTA, CDR2 FQGNSA. With 3 bases removed from V and 1 base from J, the gap between germline ends came to 12 bases. This CDR3 has 16 amino acids. This CDR3 reads CASSFGGRENTGELFF. DNA of the CDR3: TGTGCCAGCAGCTTCGGAGGGAGAGAGAACACCGGGGAGCTGTTTTTT.

The chain combines TRBV4-3 with TRBJ1-2; D is ambiguous. Trimming took 3 bases from V and 6 from J, leaving 5 bases between them. CDR3 length equals 11 residues. Germline CDR1 reads LGHNA; CDR2 reads YSLEER. The CDR3 spells CASSQGNGYTF. The CDR3 nucleotides read TGCGCCAGCAGCCAGGGAAATGGCTACACCTTC.

This chain connects TRBV7-9 to TRBJ1-2; a possible D gene is TRBD1 (6 bases). The germline V gene encodes CDR1 SEHNR and CDR2 FQNEAQ (reference sequence). There are 13 residues in the CDR3. V dropped 1 base and J dropped 8 bases, with 11 bases sitting between them. CDR3 bases: TGTGCCAGCAGCTTAGATCCGAGGGGGGGCTACACCTTC. It yields the protein CASSLDPRGGYTF. Variable domain in full (rest from reference TRBV7-9 and TRBJ1-2): DTGVSQNPRHKITKRGQNVTFRCDPISEHNRLYWYRQTLGQGPEFLTYFQNEAQLEKSRLLSDRFSAERPKGSFSTLEIQRTEQGDSAMYLCASSLDPRGGYTFGSGTRLTVV.

The chain employs TRBV5-1 and TRBJ2-1, with 14 positions matching TRBD2. CDR1 and CDR2 from the germline V gene are SGHRS and YFSETQ. V lost 4 bases to trimming and J lost 5 bases; unmatched junction nucleotides: 8. This CDR3 has 17 amino acids. The CDR3 DNA sequence: TGCGCCAGCAGCCTTCGGACTAGCGGGGGGCAACACAATGAGCAGTTCTTC. It specifies CASSLRTSGGQHNEQFF.